A selection of T cell receptor beta chains follows, all from one sample in a study of T cell changes during pregnancy in multiple sclerosis. Using immunoSEQ multiplex PCR, the repertoire was profiled, and TCRdb retains in-frame clones only, with some absent. This table holds tens of thousands of clones, around 90% found once. Sequences were derived from CD4+ T cells from peripheral blood mononuclear cells, sampled in the third trimester of pregnancy. All receptors come from a female donor with multiple sclerosis, enrolled in a pregnancy study. The conserved cysteine and the conserved F or W are not part of the CDR3 here. A D gene is named only where the DNA matches it firmly.

>NA|TRBV7-3|TRBJ1-1
ASSLYQGSEAF
>NA|TRBV27|TRBJ2-3
ASSLGSLYTDTQY
>TRBD2|TRBV9|TRBJ2-5
ASSRTSGREQETQY
>NA|TRBV7-9|TRBJ2-1
ASSLRGSRTVNEQF
>TRBD1|TRBV5-1|TRBJ1-1
ASSSQTGWVAEAF
>TRBD1|TRBV19|TRBJ1-5
ASGTDSNQPQH
>NA|TRBV5-5|TRBJ2-1
ASSFRTGSPYNEQF
>TRBD1|TRBV11-3|TRBJ2-2
ASSTDRATGELF
>NA|TRBV14|TRBJ2-7
ASSQTGPSYEQY
>TRBD2|TRBV4-3|TRBJ2-7
ASSQDTGRAGNEQY
>NA|TRBV6-6|TRBJ2-6
ASSYSTGAGANVLT
>TRBD1|TRBV19|TRBJ2-2
ASSGTANTGELF
>NA|TRBV12-5|TRBJ1-1
ASGLPPGLPNTEAF
>NA|TRBV5-3|TRBJ1-2
ARSPWTYLPYRYT
>NA|TRBV4-1|TRBJ1-1
ASSPTPLKNTEAF
>NA|TRBV5-1|TRBJ2-3
ASSLPLDSTDTQY
>TRBD1|TRBV6-1|TRBJ2-7
ASSHQGVSYEQY
>NA|TRBV28|TRBJ2-3
ASSFATGTYTDTQY
>NA|TRBV6-6|TRBJ1-2
ASSLDRASNYGYT
>TRBD1|TRBV27|TRBJ2-2
ASSLPTGLSTGELF
>TRBD2|TRBV6-1|TRBJ2-2
ASETSGINTGELF
>NA|TRBV5-1|TRBJ1-1
ASSLQGSGNTEAF
>NA|TRBV20-1|TRBJ2-7
SAPGTL
>NA|TRBV5-6|TRBJ2-5
ASSLVRETQY
>NA|TRBV5-4|TRBJ2-5
ASSPELVQTQY
>NA|TRBV10-3|TRBJ2-3
AIGLAASTDTQY
>TRBD1|TRBV9|TRBJ1-3
ASSYSGQGGNTIY
>NA|TRBV9|TRBJ1-1
ASSVVQGDGEAF
>NA|TRBV2|TRBJ1-1
ASSEDYNTEAF
>NA|TRBV5-5|TRBJ2-3
ASSLSRAGQSTDTQY
>TRBD2|TRBV7-9|TRBJ2-3
ASSLSGGSGDTQY
>TRBD2|TRBV25-1|TRBJ2-1
ASSDATSGYNEQF
>NA|TRBV6-1|TRBJ1-5
ASSATGAYQPQH
>TRBD1|TRBV5-4|TRBJ2-5
ASSPGQGRETQY
>TRBD1|TRBV5-1|TRBJ1-6
ASSGGTGDSPLH
>TRBD1|TRBV5-1|TRBJ2-7
ASSYDGTGGEQY
>TRBD1|TRBV30|TRBJ2-6
AWSLGGTGANVLT
>TRBD1|TRBV6-5|TRBJ2-7
ASSSTGTGGIYEQY
>TRBD1|TRBV10-2|TRBJ1-5
ASSLPGGRVNQPQH
>TRBD1|TRBV5-1|TRBJ2-3
ASSPVFRGRRADTQY
>NA|TRBV11-2|TRBJ1-1
ASSLDLGTNTEAF
>NA|TRBV11-2|TRBJ1-3
ASSQQGSGNTIY
>NA|TRBV7-2|TRBJ1-1
ASSSGMNTEAF
>TRBD2|TRBV6-5|TRBJ2-1
AIRELAGLEQF
>NA|TRBV7-2|TRBJ1-3
ASSLNRVGSGNTIY
>TRBD1|TRBV5-1|TRBJ2-7
ASSPRTGSYEQY
>NA|TRBV27|TRBJ1-3
ASRSDRYSGNTIY
>TRBD1|TRBV6-1|TRBJ2-5
ASSEVDRGSYVEY
>NA|TRBV5-6|TRBJ1-1
ASSLIKGPGGETEAF
>NA|TRBV1|TRBJ2-5
TSSQKGIAGNQETQY
>NA|TRBV5-1|TRBJ1-1
ASSFTFPPSEDTEAF
>NA|TRBV5-1|TRBJ2-7
ASSLGGSEQY
>TRBD2|TRBV6-4|TRBJ2-1
ASTSTSGNGGEQF
>TRBD2|TRBV5-1|TRBJ2-1
ASSYSGVSYNEQF
>NA|TRBV18|TRBJ2-2
ASSQDIAGAAGELF
>TRBD1|TRBV28|TRBJ2-3
ASSPRTGYTDTQY
>TRBD2|TRBV28|TRBJ2-7
ASSPSGRGGDEQY